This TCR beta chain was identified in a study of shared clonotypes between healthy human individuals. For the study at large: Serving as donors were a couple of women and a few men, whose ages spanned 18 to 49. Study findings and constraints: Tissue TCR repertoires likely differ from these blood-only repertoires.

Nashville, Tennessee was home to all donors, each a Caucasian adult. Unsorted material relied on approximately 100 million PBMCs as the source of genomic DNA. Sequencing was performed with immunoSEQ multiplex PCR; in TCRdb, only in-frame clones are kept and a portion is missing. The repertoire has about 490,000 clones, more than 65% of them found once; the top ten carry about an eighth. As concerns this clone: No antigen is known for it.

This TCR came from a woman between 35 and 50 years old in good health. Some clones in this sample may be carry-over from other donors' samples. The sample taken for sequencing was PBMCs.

Here the CDR3 reads CASSSPLAGGSYEQYF. The CDR3 DNA is TGTGCCAGCAGCTCCCCCTTAGCGGGAGGTTCCTACGAGCAGTACTTC. This rearrangement joins TRBV12-1 to TRBJ2-7; the D call TRBD2 from the table was never checked on the DNA. TRBV12-1 is recorded as a pseudogene. CDR3 length: 16 amino acids.